This T cell receptor (beta chain) emerged from a study of breast tumors, draining lymph nodes, adjacent tissues. CDR1 and CDR2 (germline): SGHNT, YENEEA. V dropped 6 bases and J dropped 9; count of bases not matched to a gene: 5. This CDR3 comprises 12 residues. TCRdb ran MiXCR on the multiplex PCR reads and lists one entry per CDR3 protein. The data hold around 14,000 distinct CDR3 sequences, with about 60% observed a single time. The chain has TRBV11-3 and TRBJ2-3, with 8 bases lining up with TRBD2. The TCR originated in a female donor with breast cancer. Some clones in this sample may be carry-over from other donors' samples. The sample comprised tumor-adjacent breast tissue. This CDR3 reads CASSQTSETQYF. CDR3 nucleotides: TGTGCCAGCAGTCAGACTAGCGAAACGCAGTATTTT.